Below, one TCR beta chain is given with its context. The antigen is unknown. The sample comes from a study of cytomegalovirus exposure and HLA in healthy donors. Study-wide results and caveats: Using the classifier, cytomegalovirus status was reportedly diagnosed with high specificity and sensitivity.

Primers included in the PCR were 60 Vbeta and 13 Jbeta primers. Sequencing used immunoSEQ multiplex PCR; TCRdb keeps in-frame clones, though not all of them. This table holds under 200,000 clones, around four fifths found once. CDR1 LNHDA and CDR2 SQIVND come from the germline V gene (reference sequence). After removal of 5 bases from V and 2 bases from J, the junction contained 2 bases not matched to a gene. The CDR3 has 15 amino acids. The origin of this receptor is a woman under 40 in good health and CMV-seronegative. J is TRBJ2-5 and V is TRBV19; TRBD2 aligns across 13 bases. The sample comprised PBMCs. CDR3 coding DNA: TGTGCCAGTAGTTGGACTAGCGGGGGACAAGAGACCCAGTACTTC. This translates into CASSWTSGGQETQYF.